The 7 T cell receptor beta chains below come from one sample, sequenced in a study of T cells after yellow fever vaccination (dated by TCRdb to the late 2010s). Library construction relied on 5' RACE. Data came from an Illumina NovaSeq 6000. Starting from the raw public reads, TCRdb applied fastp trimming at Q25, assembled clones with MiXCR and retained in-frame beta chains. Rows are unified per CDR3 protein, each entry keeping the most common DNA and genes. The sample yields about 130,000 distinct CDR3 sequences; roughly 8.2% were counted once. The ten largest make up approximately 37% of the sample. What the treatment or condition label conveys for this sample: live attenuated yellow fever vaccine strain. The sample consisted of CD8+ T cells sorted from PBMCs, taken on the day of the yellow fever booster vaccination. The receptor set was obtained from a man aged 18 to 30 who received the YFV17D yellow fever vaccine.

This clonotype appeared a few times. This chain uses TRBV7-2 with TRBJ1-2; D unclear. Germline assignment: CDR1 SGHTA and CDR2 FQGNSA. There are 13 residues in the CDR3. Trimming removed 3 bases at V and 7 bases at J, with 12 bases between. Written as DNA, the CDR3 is TGTGCCAGCAGCTTCGAGGGCGCGGGTGGCTACACCTTC. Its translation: CASSFEGAGGYTF.

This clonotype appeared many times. This CDR3 reads CSVRGPSTGELFF. The CDR3 nucleotides are TGCAGCGTCAGAGGTCCTTCGACCGGGGAGCTGTTTTTT. The J gene is TRBJ2-2, the V gene TRBV29-1; D gene ambiguous. Germline V gene lookup returns CDR1 SQVTM and CDR2 ANQGSEA. The CDR3 runs to 13 residues. V lost 6 bases to trimming and J lost 5 bases, with 13 bases between them.

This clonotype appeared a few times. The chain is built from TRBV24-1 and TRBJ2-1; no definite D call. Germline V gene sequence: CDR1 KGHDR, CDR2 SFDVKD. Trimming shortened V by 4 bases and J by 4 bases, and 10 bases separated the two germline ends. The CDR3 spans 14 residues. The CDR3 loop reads CATSDPGLYNEQFF. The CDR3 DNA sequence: TGTGCCACCAGTGACCCCGGGTTATACAATGAGCAGTTCTTC.

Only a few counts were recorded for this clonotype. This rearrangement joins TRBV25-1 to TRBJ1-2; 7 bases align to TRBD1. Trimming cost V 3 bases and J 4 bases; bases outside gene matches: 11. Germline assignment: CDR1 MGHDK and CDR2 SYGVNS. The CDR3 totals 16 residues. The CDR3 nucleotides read TGTGCCAGCAGTGATCTTGGGACAGAGATGCTCTATGGCTACACCTTC. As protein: CASSDLGTEMLYGYTF.

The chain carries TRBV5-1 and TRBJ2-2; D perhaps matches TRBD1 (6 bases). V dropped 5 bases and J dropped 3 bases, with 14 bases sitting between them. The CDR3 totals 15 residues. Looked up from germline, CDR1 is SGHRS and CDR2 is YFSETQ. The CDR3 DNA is TGCGCCAGCAGGTACAGGGATGACTACACCGGGGAGCTGTTTTTT. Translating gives CASRYRDDYTGELFF.

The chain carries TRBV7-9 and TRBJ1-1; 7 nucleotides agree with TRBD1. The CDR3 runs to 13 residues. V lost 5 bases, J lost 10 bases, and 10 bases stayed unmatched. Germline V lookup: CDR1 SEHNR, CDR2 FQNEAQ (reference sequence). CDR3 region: CASSRQGGLGAFF. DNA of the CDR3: TGTGCCAGCAGCCGACAGGGAGGGCTCGGAGCTTTCTTT.

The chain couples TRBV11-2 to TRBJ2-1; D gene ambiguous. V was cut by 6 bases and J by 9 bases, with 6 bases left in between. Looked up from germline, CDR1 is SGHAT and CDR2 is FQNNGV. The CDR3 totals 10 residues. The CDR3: CASSRGEQFF. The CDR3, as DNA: TGTGCCAGCAGTCGTGGTGAGCAGTTCTTC.